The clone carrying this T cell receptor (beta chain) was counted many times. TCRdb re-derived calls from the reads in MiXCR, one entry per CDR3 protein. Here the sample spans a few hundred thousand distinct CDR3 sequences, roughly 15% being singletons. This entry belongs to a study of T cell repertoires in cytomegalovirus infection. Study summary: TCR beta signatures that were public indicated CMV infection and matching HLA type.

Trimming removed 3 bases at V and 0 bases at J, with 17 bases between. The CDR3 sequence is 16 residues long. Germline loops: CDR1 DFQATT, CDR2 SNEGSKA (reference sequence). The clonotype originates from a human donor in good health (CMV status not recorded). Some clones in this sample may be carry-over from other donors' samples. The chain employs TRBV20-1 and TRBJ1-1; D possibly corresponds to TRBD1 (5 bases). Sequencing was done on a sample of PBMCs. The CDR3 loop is CSASHRWGVMNTEAFF. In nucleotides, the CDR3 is TGCAGTGCTAGTCACCGGTGGGGGGTTATGAACACTGAAGCTTTCTTT.